The 10 T cell receptor beta chains in this list originate from one sample, sequenced in a study of T cell responses to AZD1222 COVID-19 vaccine. Data came from immunoSEQ multiplex PCR; TCRdb stores just in-frame clones and leaves some out. This table holds 150,000 to 200,000 clones, 90% to 95% found once. The specimen was peripheral blood, collected on day 0 of MenACWY control vaccination. The origin of the receptors is an adult in good health.

The chain has TRBV9 and TRBJ1-1; a weak D match, TRBD1 (5 bases). This CDR3 has 13 amino acids. V lost 4 bases and J 3 bases, leaving 10 bases between the germline ends. CDR1 SGDLS and CDR2 YYNGEE come from the germline V gene. The CDR3 protein is CASSPGGDTEAFF. The CDR3 nucleotides read TGTGCCAGCAGCCCAGGAGGGGACACTGAAGCTTTCTTT.

This clone was observed a handful of times. This chain connects TRBV4-1 to TRBJ1-5, with D maybe TRBD1 (5 bases). V was trimmed by 0 bases and J by 5 bases, leaving 11 bases between them. The CDR3 spans 15 residues. CDR1 and CDR2 from the germline V gene are MGHRA and YSYEKL. For the CDR3, the DNA is TGCGCCAGCAGCCAAGATCGGGGGAGGGATCAGCCCCAGCATTTT. Translating gives CASSQDRGRDQPQHF.

V usage is TRBV7-2 and J usage is TRBJ1-4, with D possibly TRBD1 on 5 matching bases. Looked up from germline, CDR1 is SGHTA and CDR2 is FQGNSA. The V and J ends lost 8 bases and 4 bases respectively, with 11 bases between them. The CDR3 spans 13 residues. Here the CDR3 reads CASAGYGNEKLFF. As DNA, the CDR3 is TGTGCCAGCGCAGGGTATGGTAATGAAAAACTGTTTTTT.

This sequence joins TRBV4-1 and TRBJ1-3; perhaps TRBD1 as D (6 bases). Trimming stripped 4 bases from V and 2 bases from J, with 12 bases between. The CDR3 extends over 15 amino acids. Germline-derived CDR1 and CDR2 are MGHRA and YSYEKL. The CDR3 spells CASSPAAGAGNTIYF. In DNA form, the CDR3 reads TGCGCCAGCAGCCCAGCGGCAGGGGCTGGAAACACCATATATTTT.

V and J are TRBV7-3 and TRBJ2-3; no firm D call. There are 14 residues in the CDR3. Deletions cut 0 bases from V and 4 bases from J, with 8 bases between. Looked up from germline, CDR1 is SGHTA and CDR2 is FQGTGA. The CDR3 loop is CASSLTVSSDTQYF. CDR3 DNA sequence: TGTGCCAGCAGCTTAACAGTTAGTTCAGATACGCAGTATTTT. The full variable domain, in which reference TRBV7-3 and TRBJ2-3 provide the parts outside the CDR3, is GAGVSQTPSNKVTEKGKYVELRCDPISGHTALYWYRQSLGQGPEFLIYFQGTGAADDSGLPNDRFFAVRPEGSVSTLKIQRTERGDSAVYLCASSLTVSSDTQYFGPGTRLTVL.

In its sample, this clone was seen once. The chain combines TRBV28 with TRBJ2-1; 11 bases line up with TRBD2. Germline values: CDR1 MDHEN, CDR2 SYDVKM. CDR3 length: 15 residues. J lost 4 bases, V lost 4 bases, and 3 bases had no gene match. The CDR3 here is CASSSTSGAYNEQFF. The CDR3 DNA reads as TGTGCCAGCAGTTCGACTAGCGGGGCGTACAATGAGCAGTTCTTC.

This clone was observed once. The rearrangement uses TRBV30 and TRBJ1-2; no reliable D call. Between the trimmed V and J ends, which lost 1 base and 9 bases, there was a span of 9 bases. Per the germline V gene, CDR1 is GTSNPN and CDR2 is SVGIG (reference sequence). The CDR3 length is 11 residues. The CDR3 loop reads CAWSGAVSYTF. CDR3 bases: TGTGCCTGGAGTGGGGCAGTTAGCTACACCTTC.

The chain's CDR3 is CASRTTGTGVSDTQYF. The CDR3 DNA follows: TGTGCCAGCAGGACTACTGGGACAGGGGTTTCAGATACGCAGTATTTT. V gene TRBV7-9 combines with J gene TRBJ2-3; 10 bases match TRBD1. This CDR3 contains 16 residues. V shed 6 bases and J 4 bases; nucleotides not matched to a gene: 10. Germline V gives CDR1 SEHNR, CDR2 FQNEAQ (reference sequence).

This chain links TRBV6-5 with TRBJ2-1, with a tentative D call TRBD1 (6 bases). V shed 1 base and J shed 6 bases, with 7 bases lying between them. This CDR3 contains 13 residues. Germline V gives CDR1 MNHEY, CDR2 SVGAGI. DNA of the CDR3: TGTGCCAGCAGTTACTTCAGGGGCAATGAGCAGTTCTTC. Protein sequence: CASSYFRGNEQFF.

The V gene is TRBV5-1, the J gene TRBJ2-5; 9 bases match TRBD2. Germline V gene lookup returns CDR1 SGHRS and CDR2 YFSETQ. The junction had 0 bases not matched to a gene; V was cut back by 2 bases and J by 4 bases. This CDR3 is built from 13 residues. The DNA for the CDR3 is TGCGCCAGCAGCTTTAGCGGGAGAGAGACCCAGTACTTC. Translated: CASSFSGRETQYF.